This T cell receptor (beta chain) was recovered during a study of blood T cell repertoires in COVID-19 (dated by TCRdb to 2018 to 2021). With respect to the entire study: Samples covering the acute and convalescent phases of COVID-19 were provided by collaborators in the United States, Italy and Spain. The prospective study material was composed of cDNA or gDNA derived from T cells, B-cell-depleted T cells, or PBMCs. Deeply sampled blood TCRbeta repertoires from subjects exposed to, actively infected with, or recovered from COVID-19 were included in the dataset. A freely available public database, intended as a resource for researchers studying the immune response to SARS-CoV-2, is where the repertoires were released. Samples were obtained from the ongoing ImmuneRACE study (first 160 participants) and from 1,200 or so subjects provided by 6 global collaborators. The sample metadata nearly always contained a de-identified subject ID, COVID-19 status, age in years and sex. Where HLA class I and class II types were available, the types were taken from metadata supplied by the sample provider, not from assay-based typing.

Of note for this clone: Its antigen specificity is not known. No qualities accompany the bases; no much larger clone lies one base away.

Here is what the overall study found, with its caveats: The amount of clinical and demographic metadata varied by source and participant and was provided uncurated.

TCRbeta CDR3 regions were amplified from genomic DNA using the immunoSEQ Assay, a bias-controlled multiplex PCR. Per the original workflow: The number of nucleated cells in each sample was estimated by amplification of reference gene primers within the assay. To quantify the absolute abundance of each unique TCRbeta CDR3 rearrangement, sequence reads were collapsed and filtered. For each sample, productive Simpson clonality was calculated as the square root of Simpson's diversity index across productive rearrangements. TCRdb took this table from immuneACCESS and kept in-frame rearrangements with V and J called. Such tables lack part of the clones; where checked against another copy, unresolved V genes explain under half of the gap, and the rest is unexplained. V, J and clone size are those of that table, while D and trimming were read from the DNA. Recorded for this sample are roughly 110,000 clones; 71% of them occurred a single time. Roughly 0.9% of the sample lies in the top ten.

Each collaborating institution followed its own protocols to collect whole blood in K2EDTA tubes. For TCRbeta analysis, collaborators shipped samples as frozen whole blood, isolated PBMCs, or DNA extracted from either of those sample types. The CDR3 runs 13 amino acids, cysteine and valine included. CDR3 DNA only is kept here, 39 bases in frame from base 1. CDR1 and CDR2 were assigned from the germline V gene as MNHEY and SVGAGI. V has 4 bases trimmed and J has 6 bases trimmed; junction bases matching no gene number 2. This TCR derives from a human donor with acute or convalescent COVID-19. The donor label of this sample is uncertain. Sequencing used peripheral blood. This chain is built from TRBV6-5 and TRBJ2-7; 11 central bases correspond to TRBD2. For the CDR3, the sequence is CASSFGLAGEQYV. Here is the DNA: TGTGCCAGCAGTTTCGGACTAGCGGGCGAGCAGTACGTC.